The subject of this entry is one T cell receptor (beta chain). Germline assignment: CDR1 LGHNA and CDR2 YSLEER. This CDR3 has 15 residues. V lost 0 bases to trimming and J lost 6 bases, with 15 bases between them. Under the authors' procedure: Counts of nucleated cells, estimated from reference gene primer amplification, were obtained. TCRdb's table, derived via immunoSEQ multiplex PCR, lists solely in-frame clones and lacks some. The DNA gave D and trimming, while V, J and clone size come from that table. This table holds 150,000 to 200,000 clones, around 89% found once. These data come from a study of blood T cell repertoires in COVID-19. Background on the study: The United States, Italy and Spain provided the acute and convalescent COVID-19 samples. Sample material is recorded as cDNA or gDNA derived from T cells, B-cell-depleted T cells, or PBMCs.

The sample consisted of peripheral blood. The TCR was taken from a man aged 18 to 35 who had recovered from COVID-19. The chain employs TRBV4-3 and TRBJ2-7; tentatively, D is TRBD1 (5 bases). As DNA, the CDR3 is TGCGCCAGCAGCCAAGAGGTTCTAGGGGCTTCCGAGCAGTACTTC. Its protein product is CASSQEVLGASEQYF.